Below, one TCR beta chain is given with its context. Peripheral blood and lesional scalp punch biopsies were taken from alopecia areata patients. RNA was isolated and reverse transcribed to cDNA, the sequencing template. TCRdb's copy holds only in-frame clones and misses some; the assay was immunoSEQ multiplex PCR. The data show 100,000 to 150,000 clones, approximately 49% seen once. The junction had 3 bases not matched to a gene; V was cut back by 6 bases and J by 0 bases. Germline CDR1 reads SQVTM; CDR2 reads ANQGSEA. CDR3 length equals 13 residues. These data belong to a study of CD8+ T cells in alopecia areata.

The sequencing here drew on CD8+ T cells sorted from blood, taken at week 0. The genes are TRBV29-1 and TRBJ2-3, with TRBD2 identical over 7 bases. This sequence was found in a human donor with alopecia areata. The CDR3 region has the DNA TGCAGCGTGTGGACTAGTAGCACAGATACGCAGTATTTT. Its translation is CSVWTSSTDTQYF.